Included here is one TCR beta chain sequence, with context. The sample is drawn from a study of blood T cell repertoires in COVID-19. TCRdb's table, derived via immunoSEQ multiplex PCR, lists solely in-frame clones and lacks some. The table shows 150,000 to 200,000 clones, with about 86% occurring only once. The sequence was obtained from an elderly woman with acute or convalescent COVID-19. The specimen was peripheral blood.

The CDR3 region is CASSANQETQYF. The CDR3 bases are TGTGCCAGCTCAGCGAACCAAGAGACCCAGTACTTC. The V and J genes are TRBV18 and TRBJ2-5; D ambiguous. Trimming took off 5 bases at V and 0 bases at J, with 4 bases between the two ends. The V gene's germline CDR1 is KGHSH and CDR2 LQKENI. The CDR3 sequence is 12 residues long.